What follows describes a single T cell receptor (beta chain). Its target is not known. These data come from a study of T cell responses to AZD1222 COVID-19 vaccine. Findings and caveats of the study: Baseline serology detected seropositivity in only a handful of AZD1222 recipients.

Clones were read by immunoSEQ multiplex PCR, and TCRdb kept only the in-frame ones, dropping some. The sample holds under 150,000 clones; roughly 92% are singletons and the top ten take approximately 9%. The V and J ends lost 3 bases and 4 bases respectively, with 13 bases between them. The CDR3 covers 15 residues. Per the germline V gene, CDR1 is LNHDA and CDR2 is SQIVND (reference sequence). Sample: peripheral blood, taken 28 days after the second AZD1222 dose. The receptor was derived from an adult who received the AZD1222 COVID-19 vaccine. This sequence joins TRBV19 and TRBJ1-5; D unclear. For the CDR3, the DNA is TGTGCCAGTAGTATGTACGGGTTTAGAAATCAGCCCCAGCATTTT. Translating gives CASSMYGFRNQPQHF.